This T cell receptor (beta chain) stems from a study of T cells in Graves' hyperthyroidism and ophthalmopathy. This clonotype was detected many times. What it binds is not known. Regions amplified from RNA transcripts were the TCR beta CDR3 regions. The HTBI primer set served for first-round RT-PCR of the TCR CDR3. TCRdb reprocessed the multiplex PCR reads via MiXCR and lists one record per CDR3 protein. The sample contains about 740,000 distinct CDR3 sequences, approximately 15% of which appear only once. Diagnoses were made from clinical symptoms, serum measures (thyroxine and TRAb), thyroid ultrasound and orbital computed tomography. CDR3 length: 16 amino acids. V gave up 3 bases and J gave up 7 bases, with 19 bases separating them. The germline CDR1 and CDR2 sequences are SNHLY and FYNNEI. Notes on the study in general: From stable hyperthyroidism, ophthalmopathy was separated by a 13 V-J model.

The receptor's source is a woman aged 18-30 years with Graves' hyperthyroidism. This chain uses TRBV2 with TRBJ2-1; D perhaps matches TRBD2 (5 bases). Sequenced input: blood. The CDR3 reads CASSDNGLGEGNEQFF. As DNA, the CDR3 is TGTGCCAGCAGTGACAATGGTTTGGGAGAAGGGAATGAGCAGTTCTTC. Full variable domain (missing parts from reference TRBV2 and TRBJ2-1): EPEVTQTPSHQVTQMGQEVILRCVPISNHLYFYWYRQILGQKVEFLVSFYNNEISEKSEIFDDQFSVERPDGSNFTLKIRSTKLEDSAMYFCASSDNGLGEGNEQFFGPGTRLTVL.